The rows below give T cell receptor beta chains drawn from one sample of a study of CD8 T cells in ankylosing spondylitis. TCRdb analysed the 5' RACE reads with MiXCR anew, one entry per CDR3 protein. The sample lists 220,000 or so distinct CDR3 sequences, approximately 20% occurring once. Sequenced sample: blood, either unsorted or a sorted T cell fraction (not recorded which). The receptors here all came from a male donor with ankylosing spondylitis. CDR3s include the opening cysteine and the closing phenylalanine or tryptophan. Each record gives: clone size, V gene, J gene, CDR3 protein. Only some rows state a clone size, as once, few, many or a class for expanded clones.

>.|TRBV19|TRBJ2-7
CASSPDSSGYEQYF
>few|TRBV11-2|TRBJ2-5
CASSPIGGASQETQYF
>.|TRBV6-1|TRBJ2-6
CASGQGDSGANVLTF
>.|TRBV7-9|TRBJ2-5
CASSSAQGPTQYF
>.|TRBV4-1|TRBJ1-1
CASSPFGTGDTEAFF
>few|TRBV4-1|TRBJ2-2
CASSQDRPGTGELFF
>few|TRBV4-1|TRBJ2-1
CASSQTADNYNEQFF
>.|TRBV4-1|TRBJ2-7
CASSQDQRGGLYEQYF
>.|TRBV7-2|TRBJ2-3
CASSSWSGAHTDTQYF
>.|TRBV7-2|TRBJ2-3
CASSPLGWEEGTDTQYF
>many|TRBV6-1|TRBJ2-5
CASTPRAEETQYF
>few|TRBV29-1|TRBJ1-1
CSVEGAIGVLDAEAFF
>.|TRBV7-6|TRBJ1-1
CASSLGLSTEAFF
>.|TRBV28|TRBJ2-5
CASSFREEGETQYF
>many|TRBV3-1|TRBJ1-1
CASSQADRPDTEAFF
>.|TRBV19|TRBJ1-5
CASSIGAGVQPQHF
>few|TRBV28|TRBJ1-1
CASSPVKGTFLAFF
>.|TRBV2|TRBJ1-6
CASSGQVLSSYNSPLHF
>.|TRBV29-1|TRBJ2-7
CSVVGGPTYEQYF
>many|TRBV12-3/TRBV12-4|TRBJ2-2
CASSSLGANTGELFF
>few|TRBV28|TRBJ1-4
CASSFFSEKLFF
>.|TRBV12-3/TRBV12-4|TRBJ1-2
CASSLALDRGGYTF
>.|TRBV7-9|TRBJ2-7
CASSHLGVSYEQYF
>few|TRBV4-3|TRBJ2-1
CASSQLQGLGNNEQFF
>few|TRBV6-6|TRBJ1-2
CASLRGLLSITF
>.|TRBV5-6|TRBJ1-2
CASSLLFREDYTF
>.|TRBV27|TRBJ2-7
CASSFSGDSYVQYF
>.|TRBV9|TRBJ2-6
CASSVGDNSGANVLTF
>.|TRBV6-2/TRBV6-3|TRBJ2-7
CASRGFGTPEEDF
>.|TRBV4-1|TRBJ1-2
CASSQGDWYGYTF
>.|TRBV9|TRBJ1-1
CASSVVAPPSSEAFF
>few|TRBV4-1|TRBJ1-1
CATSGLDSNTEAFF
>few|TRBV5-6|TRBJ2-1
CASSLPALRGNEQFF
>.|TRBV27|TRBJ2-7
CASSLIPGQEGDEQYF
>few|TRBV4-1|TRBJ2-1
CASSQDPRGGVDEQFF
>.|TRBV12-3/TRBV12-4|TRBJ2-7
CASSLGPDIAYEQYF
>.|TRBV12-3/TRBV12-4|TRBJ1-1
CASTSGGALLMNTEAFF
>.|TRBV5-1|TRBJ1-1
CASSSSGGTEAFF
>few|TRBV6-1|TRBJ2-7
CASNPRTGGTHEQYF
>few|TRBV4-1|TRBJ1-1
CASSSERGFVTEAFF
>.|TRBV20-1|TRBJ2-1
CSARDWSGGIYEQFF
>few|TRBV7-9|TRBJ2-7
CASSLPESYEQYF
>few|TRBV5-1|TRBJ2-1
CASSLDPGSSSYNEQFF
>few|TRBV29-1|TRBJ1-2
CSVEDRLSGQDPQRGYTF
>few|TRBV15|TRBJ2-2
CATSRVPRREGNTGELFF
>few|TRBV6-4|TRBJ2-1
CASSDTGEGEQFF
>few|TRBV7-8|TRBJ2-5
CASSLESNQETQYF
>.|TRBV7-9|TRBJ2-3
CASSPRGQTGFRDTQYF
>few|TRBV7-9|TRBJ2-2
CASSSTGGTGELFF
>few|TRBV7-9|TRBJ2-7
CASSPRAYEQYF
>few|TRBV4-3|TRBJ2-1
CASSQDRGLTDEQFF
>.|TRBV12-3/TRBV12-4|TRBJ2-1
CATVGAGGAADEQFF
>many|TRBV12-3/TRBV12-4|TRBJ2-7
CASSYMQGAYEQYF
>.|TRBV4-2|TRBJ1-1
CASSQDADSQVVNTEAFF
>few|TRBV24-1|TRBJ2-2
CATSEASGSFVGELFF